Each of the 17 T cell receptor beta chains below was sequenced from the same sample in a study of blood T cell repertoires in COVID-19. Assay: immunoSEQ multiplex PCR; the TCRdb copy retains only in-frame clones and omits some. Found here are fewer than 200,000 clones, more than 75% of them singletons; the top ten hold 5% to 6.5%. Sample: peripheral blood. All receptors derive from a man aged 35-49 years with active or convalescent COVID-19.

This clone was recorded a few times. The rearrangement links TRBV28 to TRBJ1-1; 7 bases match TRBD1. The germline gives CDR1 MDHEN, CDR2 SYDVKM. CDR3 length: 13 residues. The V and J ends lost 3 bases and 3 bases, in that order; junction bases with no gene match: 1. This chain's CDR3 is CASSLTGYTEAFF. CDR3 nucleotide sequence: TGTGCCAGCAGTTTGACAGGGTACACTGAAGCTTTCTTT.

The rearrangement joins TRBV5-1 to TRBJ1-5; TRBD1 agrees at 7 bases. The CDR3 contains 15 residues. Germline CDR1 is SGHRS and CDR2 is YFSETQ. Trimming took 4 bases from V and 6 from J; bases not matched to a gene: 10. The CDR3 nucleotides are TGCGCCAGCAGCCCGGGGGACAGTCGGCGTCAGCCCCAGCATTTT. Translated: CASSPGDSRRQPQHF.

This chain uses TRBV5-1 with TRBJ1-4; TRBD1 matches 7 bases. The CDR3 is 14 amino acids. V was pared by 4 bases and J by 7 bases, with 7 bases of the junction left unmatched. CDR1 and CDR2 from the germline V gene are SGHRS and YFSETQ. CDR3 region: CASSPGRDSEKLFF. CDR3 coding DNA: TGCGCCAGCAGCCCGGGAAGGGACAGTGAAAAACTGTTTTTT.

The chain uses TRBV11-3 and TRBJ2-3, with D tentatively TRBD2 (6 bases). Germline V gene sequence: CDR1 SGHNT, CDR2 YENEEA. V was trimmed by 4 bases and J by 1 base, leaving 12 bases between them. This CDR3 has 15 amino acids. As DNA, the CDR3 is TGTGCCAGCAGCTCGGGCGGGGTCGGCACAGATACGCAGTATTTT. It specifies CASSSGGVGTDTQYF.

The V call is TRBV5-1, the J call TRBJ2-7; TRBD2 agrees at 10 bases. Trimming took 1 base from V and 5 from J; bases not matched to a gene: 3. CDR1 and CDR2 from the germline V gene are SGHRS and YFSETQ. The CDR3 runs 14 residues. CDR3 nucleotide sequence: TGCGCCAGCAGCTTGACAGCGGGAGGGGACGAGCAGTACTTC. Translating gives CASSLTAGGDEQYF.

This sequence joins TRBV3-1 (or the pseudogene TRBV3-2) and TRBJ2-5; D gene ambiguous. The V end lost 0 bases, the J end lost 1 base, and 6 bases lay between the germline ends. CDR3 length: 14 residues. Germline V gene lookup returns CDR1 LGHDT and CDR2 YNNKEL (reference sequence). Here the CDR3 reads CASSQDYSQETQYF. DNA for the CDR3: TGTGCCAGCAGCCAAGATTACAGCCAAGAGACCCAGTACTTC.

In this sample, this clone turned up a few times. The chain is built from TRBV7-9 and TRBJ2-7; no clear D gene. With 2 bases removed from V and 5 bases from J, the gap between germline ends came to 7 bases. Germline V gene sequence: CDR1 SEHNR, CDR2 FQNEAQ (reference sequence). The length of the CDR3 is 12 residues. CDR3 nucleotides: TGTGCCAGCAGCTTACTTGGAGACGAGCAGTACTTC. It encodes CASSLLGDEQYF.

This sequence joins TRBV5-1 and TRBJ2-2, with D unclear. This CDR3 spans 13 amino acids. Germline values: CDR1 SGHRS, CDR2 YFSETQ. V lost 0 bases and J lost 4, with 4 bases in between. The CDR3 here is CASSLVVTGELFF. CDR3 nucleotide sequence: TGCGCCAGCAGCTTGGTAGTCACCGGGGAGCTGTTTTTT.

The V and J genes are TRBV6-2 or TRBV6-3 and TRBJ1-5; no definite D call. Per the germline V gene, CDR1 is MNHEY and CDR2 is SVGEGT. CDR3 length equals 13 residues. V dropped 2 bases and J dropped 5 bases, with 7 bases sitting between them. The CDR3 here is CASSYTVYQPQHF. CDR3 sequence (DNA): TGTGCCAGCAGTTACACGGTCTATCAGCCCCAGCATTTT.

The chain employs TRBV19 and TRBJ1-1; the match to TRBD1 covers 9 bases. Germline V lookup: CDR1 LNHDA, CDR2 SQIVND (reference sequence). CDR3 length: 17 residues. V was clipped by 6 bases and J by 2 bases; unmatched bases: 13. CDR3 sequence: CASRSSDRGFKNTEAFF. CDR3 in DNA: TGTGCCAGTAGATCATCGGACAGGGGTTTTAAAAACACTGAAGCTTTCTTT.

This clone showed up just once. The chain employs TRBV3-1 (or the pseudogene TRBV3-2) and TRBJ2-5, with 10 bases fitting TRBD2. V shed 3 bases and J 4 bases; nucleotides not matched to a gene: 8. Germline V gives CDR1 LGHDT, CDR2 YNNKEL (reference sequence). The CDR3 totals 16 residues. The DNA of the CDR3 is TGTGCCAGCAGCCATCTAGCGGGAGCCGGAGGAGAGACCCAGTACTTC. The encoded protein is CASSHLAGAGGETQYF.

This clone was recorded a few times. The rearrangement joins TRBV5-1 to TRBJ1-1, with 7 bases identical to TRBD1. The ends lost 6 bases at V and 2 bases at J; junction bases unmatched: 7. Germline V CDR1 and CDR2: SGHRS, YFSETQ. The CDR3 runs to 14 residues. The DNA of the CDR3 is TGCGCCAGCACCGAGGGGGCTGCAAACACTGAAGCTTTCTTT. It codes for CASTEGAANTEAFF.

The chain uses TRBV6-5 and TRBJ2-5; possibly TRBD2 for D (7 bases). CDR1 MNHEY and CDR2 SVGAGI come from the germline V gene. V gave up 5 bases and J gave up 4 bases, with 11 bases separating them. The CDR3 contains 13 residues. The CDR3 sequence: CASSQGRGETQYF. The CDR3 DNA reads TGTGCCAGCAGTCAGGGGAGGGGAGAGACCCAGTACTTC.

The chain recombines TRBV27 with TRBJ1-5; D possibly corresponds to TRBD1 (6 bases). Germline V gene lookup returns CDR1 MNHEY and CDR2 SMNVEV (reference sequence). The CDR3 has 15 residues. The V and J ends lost 2 bases and 11 bases respectively, with 19 bases between them. In DNA form, the CDR3 reads TGTGCCAGCAGTTTAGACTCGAGGACAGCAGGTTCCCAGCATTTT. Amino acid sequence: CASSLDSRTAGSQHF.

The J gene is TRBJ1-5, the V gene TRBV7-6; D gene ambiguous. V was trimmed by 5 bases and J by 0 bases, leaving 17 bases between them. The V gene's germline CDR1 is SGHVS and CDR2 FNYEAQ. This CDR3 comprises 17 residues. The CDR3 DNA sequence: TGTGCCAGCAGCGACATCGTTGGGAGTCTTAGCAATCAGCCCCAGCATTTT. Translated, it gives CASSDIVGSLSNQPQHF.

V and J are TRBV28 and TRBJ2-3; TRBD2 agrees at 7 bases. This CDR3 comprises 16 residues. Germline lookup yields CDR1 MDHEN and CDR2 SYDVKM. V trimming: 4 bases; J trimming: 0 bases; junction bases outside the gene matches: 7. This CDR3 is CASSSRGSGSTDTQYF. The CDR3 bases are TGTGCCAGCAGTTCCCGCGGTAGCGGGAGCACAGATACGCAGTATTTT.

This chain links TRBV11-2 with TRBJ2-5; a possible D gene is TRBD1 (6 bases). Germline CDR1 and CDR2: SGHAT and FQNNGV. The CDR3 is made up of 15 amino acids. V was clipped by 5 bases and J by 1 base, with 14 bases between them. The CDR3: CASSHRGQIQETQYF. For the CDR3, the DNA is TGTGCCAGCAGCCACAGAGGACAGATCCAAGAGACCCAGTACTTC. Drawing the rest from reference TRBV11-2 and TRBJ2-5, the complete variable domain is EAGVAQSPRYKIIEKRQSVAFWCNPISGHATLYWYQQILGQGPKLLIQFQNNGVVDDSQLPKDRFSAERLKGVDSTLKIQPAKLEDSAVYLCASSHRGQIQETQYFGPGTRLLVL.